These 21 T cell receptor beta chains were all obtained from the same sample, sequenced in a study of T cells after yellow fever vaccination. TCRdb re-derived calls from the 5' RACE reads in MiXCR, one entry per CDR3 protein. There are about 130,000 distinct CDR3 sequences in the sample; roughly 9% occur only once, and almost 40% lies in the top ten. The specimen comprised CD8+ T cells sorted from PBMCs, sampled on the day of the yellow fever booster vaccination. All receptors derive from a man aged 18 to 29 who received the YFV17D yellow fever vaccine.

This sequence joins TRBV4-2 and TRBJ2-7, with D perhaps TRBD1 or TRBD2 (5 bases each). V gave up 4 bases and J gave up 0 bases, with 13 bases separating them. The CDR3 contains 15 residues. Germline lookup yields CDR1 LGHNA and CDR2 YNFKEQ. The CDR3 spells CASSPRGVNSYEQYF. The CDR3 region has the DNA TGTGCCAGCAGCCCGAGAGGGGTCAACTCCTACGAGCAGTACTTC.

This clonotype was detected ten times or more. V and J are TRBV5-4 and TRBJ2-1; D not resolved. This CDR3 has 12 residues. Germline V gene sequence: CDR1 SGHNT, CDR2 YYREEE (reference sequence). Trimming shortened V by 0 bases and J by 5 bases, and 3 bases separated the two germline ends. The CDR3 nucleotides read TGTGCCAGCAGCTTGGCCCACAATGAGCAGTTCTTC. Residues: CASSLAHNEQFF.

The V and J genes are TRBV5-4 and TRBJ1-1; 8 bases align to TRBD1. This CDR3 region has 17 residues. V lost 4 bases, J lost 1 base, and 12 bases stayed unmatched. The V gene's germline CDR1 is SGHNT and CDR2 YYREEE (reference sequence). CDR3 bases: TGTGCCAGCAGCGTCGTCGGACAGGGTCGGGCGAACACTGAAGCTTTCTTT. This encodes CASSVVGQGRANTEAFF. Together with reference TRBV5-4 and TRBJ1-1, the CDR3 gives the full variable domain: ETGVTQSPTHLIKTRGQQVTLRCSSQSGHNTVSWYQQALGQGPQFIFQYYREEENGRGNFPPRFSGLQFPNYSSELNVNALELDDSALYLCASSVVGQGRANTEAFFGQGTRLTVV.

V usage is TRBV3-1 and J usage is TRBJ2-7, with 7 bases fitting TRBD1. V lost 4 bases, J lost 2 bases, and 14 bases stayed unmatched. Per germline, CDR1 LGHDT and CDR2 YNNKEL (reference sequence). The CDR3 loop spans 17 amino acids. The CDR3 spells CASSRLGVRDSAYEQYF. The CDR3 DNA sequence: TGTGCCAGCAGCCGCCTGGGGGTCCGGGACAGTGCCTACGAGCAGTACTTC.

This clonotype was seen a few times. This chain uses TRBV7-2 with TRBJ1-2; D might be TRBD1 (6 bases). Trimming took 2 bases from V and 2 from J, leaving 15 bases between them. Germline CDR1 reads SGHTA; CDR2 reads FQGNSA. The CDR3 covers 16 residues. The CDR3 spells CASSLKGGTNNYGYTF. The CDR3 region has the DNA TGTGCCAGCAGCTTAAAAGGCGGGACAAACAACTATGGCTACACCTTC.

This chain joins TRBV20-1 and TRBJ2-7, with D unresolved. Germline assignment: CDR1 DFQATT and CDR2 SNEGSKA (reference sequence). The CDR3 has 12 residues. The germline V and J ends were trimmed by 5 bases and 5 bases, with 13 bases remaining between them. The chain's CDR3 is CSASILRNEQYF. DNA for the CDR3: TGCAGTGCTTCTATCCTCCGGAACGAGCAGTACTTC.

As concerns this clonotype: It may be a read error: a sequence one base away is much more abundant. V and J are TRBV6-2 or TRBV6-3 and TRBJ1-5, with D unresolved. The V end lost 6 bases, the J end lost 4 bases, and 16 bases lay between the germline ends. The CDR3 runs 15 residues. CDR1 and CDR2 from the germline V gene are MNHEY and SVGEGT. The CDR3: CASRTALWANQPQHF. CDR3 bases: TGTGCCAGCAGAACCGCGCTGTGGGCAAATCAGCCCCAGCATTTT.

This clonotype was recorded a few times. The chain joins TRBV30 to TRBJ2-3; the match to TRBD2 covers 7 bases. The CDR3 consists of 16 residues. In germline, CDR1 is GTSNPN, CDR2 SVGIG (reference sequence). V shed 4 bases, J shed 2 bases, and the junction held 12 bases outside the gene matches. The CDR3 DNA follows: TGTGCCTGGAACGACTACCGGGGGGAGGTCACAGATACGCAGTATTTT. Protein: CAWNDYRGEVTDTQYF.

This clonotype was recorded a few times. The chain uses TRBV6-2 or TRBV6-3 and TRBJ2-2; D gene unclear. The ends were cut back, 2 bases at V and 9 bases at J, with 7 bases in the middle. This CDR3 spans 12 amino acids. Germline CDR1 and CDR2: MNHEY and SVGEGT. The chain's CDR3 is CASSYDPWELFF. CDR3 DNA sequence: TGTGCCAGCAGTTACGACCCGTGGGAGCTGTTTTTT.

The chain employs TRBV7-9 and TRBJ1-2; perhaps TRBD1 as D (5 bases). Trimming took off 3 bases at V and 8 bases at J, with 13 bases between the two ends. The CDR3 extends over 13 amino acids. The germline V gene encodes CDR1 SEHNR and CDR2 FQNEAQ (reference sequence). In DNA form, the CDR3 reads TGTGCCAGCAGCTTGAGGCTAAGGGGAGGCTACACCTTC. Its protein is CASSLRLRGGYTF.

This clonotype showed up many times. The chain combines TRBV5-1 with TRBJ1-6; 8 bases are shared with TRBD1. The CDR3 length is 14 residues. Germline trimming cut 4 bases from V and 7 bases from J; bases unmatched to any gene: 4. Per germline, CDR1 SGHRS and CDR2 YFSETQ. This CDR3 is CASSLDRANSPLHF. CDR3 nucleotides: TGCGCCAGCAGCCTGGACAGGGCCAATTCACCCCTCCACTTT.

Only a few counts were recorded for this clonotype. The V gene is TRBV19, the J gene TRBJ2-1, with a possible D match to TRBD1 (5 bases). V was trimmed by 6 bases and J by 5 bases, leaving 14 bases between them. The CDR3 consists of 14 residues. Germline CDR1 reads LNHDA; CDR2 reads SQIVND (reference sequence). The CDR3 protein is CASRSGRVNNEQFF. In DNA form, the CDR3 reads TGTGCCAGTAGATCCGGCAGGGTGAACAATGAGCAGTTCTTC. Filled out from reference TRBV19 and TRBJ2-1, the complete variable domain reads DGGITQSPKYLFRKEGQNVTLSCEQNLNHDAMYWYRQDPGQGLRLIYYSQIVNDFQKGDIAEGYSVSREKKESFPLTVTSAQKNPTAFYLCASRSGRVNNEQFFGPGTRLTVL.

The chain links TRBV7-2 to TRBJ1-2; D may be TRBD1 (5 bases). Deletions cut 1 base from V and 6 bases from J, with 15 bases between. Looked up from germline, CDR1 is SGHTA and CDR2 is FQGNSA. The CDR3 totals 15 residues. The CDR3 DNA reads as TGTGCCAGCAGCTTAGTGAGGGGACCCAGGGATGGCTACACCTTC. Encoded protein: CASSLVRGPRDGYTF.

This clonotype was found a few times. Here the CDR3 DNA reads TGTGCCAGCAGTTTGGGGGAACCCCTCCACTTT. As protein: CASSLGEPLHF. This chain links TRBV12-3 or TRBV12-4 with TRBJ1-6, with TRBD1 as a possible D gene (5 bases). The V end lost 3 bases, the J end lost 12 bases, and 6 bases lay between the germline ends. This CDR3 has 11 residues.

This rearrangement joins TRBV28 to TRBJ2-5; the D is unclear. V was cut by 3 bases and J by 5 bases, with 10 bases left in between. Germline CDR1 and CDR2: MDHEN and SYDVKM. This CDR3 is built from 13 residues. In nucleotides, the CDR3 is TGTGCCAGCAGTTTGGTCAGGCGGGAGACCCAGTACTTC. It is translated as CASSLVRRETQYF.

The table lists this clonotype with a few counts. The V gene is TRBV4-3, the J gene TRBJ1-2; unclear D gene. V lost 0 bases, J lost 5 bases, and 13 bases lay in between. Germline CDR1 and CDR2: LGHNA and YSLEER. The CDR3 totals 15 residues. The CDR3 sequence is CASSQDLTVRYGYTF. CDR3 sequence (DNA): TGCGCCAGCAGCCAAGATCTAACAGTCCGATATGGCTACACCTTC.

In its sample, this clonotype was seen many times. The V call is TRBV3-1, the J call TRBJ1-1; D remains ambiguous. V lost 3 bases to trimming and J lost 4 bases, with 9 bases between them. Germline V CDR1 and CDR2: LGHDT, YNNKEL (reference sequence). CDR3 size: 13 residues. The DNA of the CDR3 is TGTGCCAGCAGCCAGGGTTGGAGCACTGAAGCTTTCTTT. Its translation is CASSQGWSTEAFF.

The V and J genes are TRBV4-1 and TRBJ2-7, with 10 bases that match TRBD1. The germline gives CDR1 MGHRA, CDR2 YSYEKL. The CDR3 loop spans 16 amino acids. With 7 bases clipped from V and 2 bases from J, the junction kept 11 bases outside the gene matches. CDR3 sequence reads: CASNRDRGSSPYEQYV. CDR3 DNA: TGCGCCAGCAACCGGGACAGGGGATCCTCTCCCTACGAGCAGTACGTC.

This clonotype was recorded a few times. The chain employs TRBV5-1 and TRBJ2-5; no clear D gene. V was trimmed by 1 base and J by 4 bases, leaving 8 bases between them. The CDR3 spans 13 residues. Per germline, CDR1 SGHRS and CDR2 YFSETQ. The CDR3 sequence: CASSLKSTETQYF. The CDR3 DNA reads TGCGCCAGCAGCTTGAAATCGACAGAGACCCAGTACTTC.

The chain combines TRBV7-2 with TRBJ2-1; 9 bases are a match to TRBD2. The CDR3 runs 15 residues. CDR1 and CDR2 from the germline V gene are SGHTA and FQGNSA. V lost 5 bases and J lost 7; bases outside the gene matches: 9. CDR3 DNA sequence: TGTGCCAGCAGCCCGCCCGCGGGGGGGCTAAATGAGCAGTTCTTC. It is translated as CASSPPAGGLNEQFF.

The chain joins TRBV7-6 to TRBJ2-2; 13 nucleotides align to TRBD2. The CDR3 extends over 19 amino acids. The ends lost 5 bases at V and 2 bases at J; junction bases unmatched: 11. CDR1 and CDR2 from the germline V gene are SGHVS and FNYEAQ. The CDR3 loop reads CASSPPPGLAGLNTGELFF. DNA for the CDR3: TGTGCCAGCAGCCCCCCACCGGGACTAGCGGGGCTAAACACCGGGGAGCTGTTTTTT.